The T cell receptor beta chain described here comes from a study of CD8+ T cells in alopecia areata. RNA was isolated and reverse transcribed to cDNA, the sequencing template. Clones were sequenced by immunoSEQ multiplex PCR, and TCRdb holds only the in-frame ones, with some missing. The profile shows more than 200,000 clones, 67% of them singletons. Germline CDR1 GTSNPN, CDR2 SVGIG (reference sequence). V was shortened by 5 bases and J by 8 bases, with 15 bases between the two germline ends. The CDR3 extends over 12 amino acids. Material: CD4+ T cells sorted from blood, obtained at week 0. The rearrangement joins TRBV30 to TRBJ1-2; a possible D gene is TRBD1 (5 bases). This TCR was sampled from a human donor with alopecia areata. The CDR3 DNA sequence: TGTGCCTGGGACCACCAGGGCCGGGGCTACACCTTC. This gives the protein CAWDHQGRGYTF.